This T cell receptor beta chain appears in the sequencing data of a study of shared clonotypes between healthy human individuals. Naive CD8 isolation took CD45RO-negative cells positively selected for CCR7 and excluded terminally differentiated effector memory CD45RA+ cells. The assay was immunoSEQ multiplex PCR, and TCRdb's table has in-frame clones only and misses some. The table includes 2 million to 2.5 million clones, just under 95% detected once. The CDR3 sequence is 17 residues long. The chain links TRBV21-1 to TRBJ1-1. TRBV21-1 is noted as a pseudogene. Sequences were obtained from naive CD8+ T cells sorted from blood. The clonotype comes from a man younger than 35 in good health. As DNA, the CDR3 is TGTGCCAGCAGCAAATACGGGGGGCCTTCTGATAACACTGAAGCTTTCTTT. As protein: CASSKYGGPSDNTEAFF.